This T cell receptor beta chain was identified in a study of blood T cell repertoires in COVID-19. Enrollees, about 18 to 89 years old, lived in roughly 24 US areas. Participant reports of clinical history set cohort assignment. CDR3 length equals 15 residues. In germline, CDR1 is LGHDT, CDR2 YNNKEL (reference sequence). The V end lost 1 base, the J end lost 3 bases, and 11 bases lay between the germline ends. In the original processing: The assay estimated nucleated cells by amplifying reference gene primers. Produced via immunoSEQ multiplex PCR; TCRdb's table is partial and in-frame only. Clonal size and the V and J genes are those of that table, whereas D and trimming came from the DNA. The sample has 210,000 or so clones; approximately 80% are singletons.

The sequencing input was PBMCs or T cells enriched from blood (not recorded which). The TCR sequence derives from a woman between 50 and 59 years old with acute COVID-19. The rearrangement uses TRBV3-1 (or the pseudogene TRBV3-2) and TRBJ2-3, with a weak D call TRBD2 (5 bases). This CDR3 is CASSQGRRVTDTQYF. The CDR3 DNA reads TGTGCCAGCAGCCAAGGAAGGCGGGTTACAGATACGCAGTATTTT.